One and the same sample provided the 10 T cell receptor beta chains below, sequenced in a study of monozygotic twins with cystic fibrosis (dated by TCRdb to the early 2020s). Libraries came from the immunoSEQ multiplex PCR assay. TCRdb limited this immuneACCESS table to in-frame rearrangements with V and J called. A share of clones is missing; checked studies link under half to unresolved V genes, and the rest is unexplained. Present in this sample are over 10,000 clones, about 82% of which were seen just once. The ten biggest clones cover more than 0.5% of the sample. What was sequenced was blood. The receptors originated from a man aged 18 to 29 with cystic fibrosis.

The chain combines TRBV6-6 with TRBJ2-7; possible D gene TRBD2, 5 bases. The CDR3 runs 14 residues. V was clipped by 6 bases and J by 2 bases, with 14 bases between them. Germline-derived CDR1 and CDR2 are MNHNY and SVGAGI (reference sequence). DNA of the CDR3: TGTGCCAGCAGCTCACACGGGGAGCCCTACGAGCAGTACTTC. It is translated as CASSSHGEPYEQYF.

The chain combines TRBV5-6 with TRBJ2-5, with D tentatively TRBD1 or TRBD2 (5 bases each). Germline V gene lookup returns CDR1 SGHDT and CDR2 YYEEEE. CDR3 length equals 13 residues. V was shortened by 4 bases and J by 4 bases, with 11 bases between the two germline ends. CDR3 sequence reads: CASSGGQGETQYF. The CDR3 region has the DNA TGTGCCAGCAGCGGGGGTCAGGGAGAGACCCAGTACTTC.

This clone was observed a handful of times. The J gene is TRBJ2-2, the V gene TRBV12-5, with D perhaps matching TRBD2 (5 bases). V was pared by 0 bases and J by 6 bases, with 14 bases between. CDR1 is LGHNT, CDR2 FRNRAP, per germline. CDR3 length equals 16 residues. The CDR3 is CASGLVREVPSGELFF. CDR3 DNA sequence: TGTGCTAGTGGTTTGGTCCGGGAAGTGCCCTCCGGGGAGCTGTTTTTT.

The DNA for the CDR3 is TGTGCCAGCAGCGTGGGGGCACACAATGAGCAGTTCTTC. It encodes CASSVGAHNEQFF. The chain has TRBV11-3 and TRBJ2-1, with D possibly matching TRBD1 (6 bases). CDR3 length equals 13 residues. Looked up from germline, CDR1 is SGHNT and CDR2 is YENEEA. The V end lost 5 bases, the J end lost 5 bases, and 10 bases lay between the germline ends.

The gene calls are TRBV2 and TRBJ2-2, with TRBD1 as a possible D gene (5 bases). Trimming pared 6 bases from V and 7 bases from J, leaving 12 bases between. The CDR3 consists of 13 residues. CDR1 is SNHLY and CDR2 is FYNNEI in the germline V gene. The chain's CDR3 is CASRGARVGELFF. The CDR3 DNA reads as TGTGCCAGCAGAGGGGCGCGAGTCGGGGAGCTGTTTTTT.

This chain joins TRBV6-6 and TRBJ2-2, with TRBD1 matching 10 bases. The V segment lost 2 bases and the J segment 4 bases; nucleotides outside the gene matches: 1. Germline CDR1 MNHNY, CDR2 SVGAGI (reference sequence). The CDR3 is 15 amino acids. The CDR3 DNA follows: TGTGCCAGCAGTTACCGGGACAGGGGCACCGGGGAGCTGTTTTTT. Protein sequence: CASSYRDRGTGELFF.

This chain uses TRBV6-1 with TRBJ1-5; a possible D gene is TRBD1 (5 bases). V lost 6 bases and J lost 5, with 17 bases in between. Germline V gene sequence: CDR1 MNHNS, CDR2 SASEGT. There are 15 residues in the CDR3. The DNA for the CDR3 is TGTGCCAGCAGCCGAGGGGCCCTTAAGGATCAGCCCCAGCATTTT. Translated: CASSRGALKDQPQHF.

This chain connects TRBV18 to TRBJ2-5; D uncertain. Trimming stripped 2 bases from V and 4 bases from J, with 2 bases between. The CDR3 sequence is 11 residues long. Germline V gene data show CDR1 as KGHSH and CDR2 as LQKENI. The CDR3 DNA reads as TGTGCCAGCTCACCATCAGAGACCCAGTACTTC. This translates into CASSPSETQYF.

The rearrangement links TRBV7-9 to TRBJ2-7, with 9 bases aligning to TRBD1. CDR1 and CDR2 (germline): SEHNR, FQNEAQ (reference sequence). The CDR3 totals 15 residues. V was pared by 4 bases and J by 3 bases, with 7 bases of the junction left unmatched. CDR3 nucleotides: TGTGCCAGCAGCTCGACCCGGGACAGGGTCTACGAGCAGTACTTC. The encoded protein is CASSSTRDRVYEQYF.

The gene calls are TRBV28 and TRBJ2-1; D remains unclear. The CDR3 is 11 amino acids. CDR1 and CDR2 from the germline V gene are MDHEN and SYDVKM. V was clipped by 8 bases and J by 4 bases, with 6 bases between them. Here the CDR3 reads CASGLYNEQFF. CDR3 DNA sequence: TGTGCCAGCGGTCTGTACAATGAGCAGTTCTTC.